Below are 30 T cell receptor beta chains sequenced from a single sample in a study of T cell repertoires in cytomegalovirus infection. MiXCR, applied by TCRdb to the reads, yields one record per CDR3 protein. The sample carries some 220,000 distinct CDR3 sequences, approximately 6.7% recorded once. The sample was PBMCs. These receptors were taken from a human donor in good health (CMV status not recorded). Some clones in this sample may be carry-over from other donors' samples.

In its sample, this clonotype was seen a few times. The rearrangement joins TRBV4-2 to TRBJ1-1; D is possibly TRBD1 (5 bases). The CDR3 covers 12 residues. The germline gives CDR1 LGHNA, CDR2 YNFKEQ. Trimming cost V 3 bases and J 3 bases, with 5 bases left between them. The CDR3 loop is CASSQGDTEAFF. In DNA, the CDR3 is TGTGCCAGCAGCCAGGGGGACACTGAAGCTTTCTTT.

The sample holds many counts of this clonotype. The genes are TRBV28 and TRBJ1-2; D is ambiguous. The germline V and J ends were trimmed by 5 bases and 5 bases, with 6 bases remaining between them. The CDR3 has 11 amino acids. The germline gives CDR1 MDHEN, CDR2 SYDVKM. Here the CDR3 reads CASSQNYGYTF. Here the CDR3 DNA reads TGTGCCAGCAGTCAAAATTATGGCTACACCTTC.

This clonotype occurred many times. The V gene is TRBV7-2, the J gene TRBJ2-5; possibly TRBD2 for D (5 bases). The V and J ends lost 6 bases and 5 bases respectively, with 13 bases between them. Germline V gives CDR1 SGHTA, CDR2 FQGNSA. The CDR3 has 13 residues. The CDR3 DNA sequence: TGTGCCAGCAGTGAAAGCGGCCGGGAGACCCAGTACTTC. It translates to CASSESGRETQYF.

This clonotype was counted ten times or more. The V and J genes are TRBV20-1 and TRBJ1-2; D not certain. With 3 bases removed from V and 1 base from J, the gap between germline ends came to 6 bases. CDR1 is DFQATT, CDR2 SNEGSKA, per germline (reference sequence). The CDR3 contains 12 residues. The chain's CDR3 is CSASTVNYGYTF. CDR3 bases: TGCAGTGCTAGTACAGTTAACTATGGCTACACCTTC.

This clonotype was observed many times. This sequence joins TRBV6-6 and TRBJ2-7; D is ambiguous. CDR3 length: 12 amino acids. The germline V and J ends were trimmed by 2 bases and 7 bases, with 9 bases remaining between them. CDR1 and CDR2 from the germline V gene are MNHNY and SVGAGI (reference sequence). CDR3 coding DNA: TGTGCCAGCAGTTACAGAGTGCGTGAGCAGTACTTC. It yields the protein CASSYRVREQYF.

This clonotype was observed at least ten times. The chain employs TRBV7-2 and TRBJ2-1; 11 nucleotides line up with TRBD2. Germline assignment: CDR1 SGHTA and CDR2 FQGNSA. This CDR3 contains 16 residues. V lost 1 base and J lost 2; bases outside the gene matches: 1. CDR3 in amino acids: CASSLVLAGAYNEQFF. The CDR3 bases are TGTGCCAGCAGCTTAGTACTAGCGGGGGCCTACAATGAGCAGTTCTTC. The variable domain in full, with the rest retrieved from reference TRBV7-2 and TRBJ2-1, is GAGVSQSPSNKVTEKGKDVELRCDPISGHTALYWYRQSLGQGLEFLIYFQGNSAPDKSGLPSDRFSAERTGGSVSTLTIQRTQQEDSAVYLCASSLVLAGAYNEQFFGPGTRLTVL.

This clonotype was seen repeatedly, ten times or more. The chain carries TRBV7-3 and TRBJ2-1, with 8 bases identical to TRBD1. The J segment lost 5 bases and the V segment lost 3 bases, leaving 6 bases of the junction unmatched. Per the germline V gene, CDR1 is SGHTA and CDR2 is FQGTGA. The length of the CDR3 is 15 residues. The CDR3 DNA reads as TGTGCCAGCAGCTTTGACAGGGGCTACCACAATGAGCAGTTCTTC. It is translated as CASSFDRGYHNEQFF.

The rearrangement uses TRBV7-2 and TRBJ1-1; D gene uncertain. The CDR3 is 14 amino acids. Germline V lookup: CDR1 SGHTA, CDR2 FQGNSA. Trimming left V 1 base short and J 0 bases short, with 6 bases between. The CDR3 protein is CASSLVPMNTEAFF. In DNA, the CDR3 is TGTGCCAGCAGCTTAGTCCCTATGAACACTGAAGCTTTCTTT.

This clonotype was detected many times. J is TRBJ2-1 and V is TRBV6-2 or TRBV6-3; tentative D call: TRBD2 (7 bases). This CDR3 has 16 amino acids. V lost 1 base and J 2 bases, leaving 12 bases between the germline ends. The V gene's germline CDR1 is MNHEY and CDR2 SVGEGT. CDR3 coding DNA: TGTGCCAGCAGTTACTGGCGGGGGCGAACCTACAATGAGCAGTTCTTC. This sequence encodes CASSYWRGRTYNEQFF.

The V call is TRBV29-1, the J call TRBJ2-5, with 7 bases aligning to TRBD2. V gave up 6 bases and J gave up 2 bases; unmatched junction bases: 9. Germline CDR1 is SQVTM and CDR2 is ANQGSEA. CDR3 length: 14 amino acids. The CDR3: CSVGGVGGQETQYF. The CDR3 DNA reads TGCAGCGTGGGGGGGGTGGGGGGGCAAGAGACCCAGTACTTC.

This clonotype appeared a few times. The V call is TRBV29-1, the J call TRBJ2-5; 10 bases are a match to TRBD1. V lost 1 base and J lost 5; bases outside the gene matches: 4. This CDR3 spans 14 amino acids. Looked up from germline, CDR1 is SQVTM and CDR2 is ANQGSEA. As DNA, the CDR3 is TGCAGCGTTGAAGGAGACAGGGGGCGGGAGACCCAGTACTTC. This translates into CSVEGDRGRETQYF.

This clonotype was counted many times. The chain joins TRBV6-2 or TRBV6-3 to TRBJ1-1; tentatively, D is TRBD1 (5 bases). The CDR3 sequence is 16 residues long. V gave up 4 bases and J gave up 3 bases, with 18 bases separating them. Germline assignment: CDR1 MNHEY and CDR2 SVGEGT. The CDR3: CASSWDPSNPDTEAFF. CDR3 coding DNA: TGTGCCAGCAGTTGGGACCCTTCTAATCCGGACACTGAAGCTTTCTTT.

This chain connects TRBV7-9 to TRBJ1-2; tentative D call: TRBD1 (6 bases). The CDR3 length is 14 residues. Germline V CDR1 and CDR2: SEHNR, FQNEAQ (reference sequence). V lost 5 bases to trimming and J lost 2 bases, with 12 bases between them. As DNA, the CDR3 is TGTGCCAGCAGCGCACCCGGGACAAACTATGGCTACACCTTC. Encoded protein: CASSAPGTNYGYTF.

This clonotype was seen at least ten times. This chain joins TRBV27 and TRBJ1-2, with TRBD1 identical over 7 bases. V dropped 6 bases and J dropped 2; count of bases not matched to a gene: 9. Germline CDR1 is MNHEY and CDR2 is SMNVEV (reference sequence). The CDR3 spans 15 residues. The CDR3, as DNA: TGTGCCAGCAGCCACTCGGGACAGCGAAACTATGGCTACACCTTC. This gives the protein CASSHSGQRNYGYTF.

This clonotype was found a few times. This rearrangement joins TRBV29-1 to TRBJ2-7; D unresolved. The CDR3 is made up of 12 amino acids. Germline V CDR1 and CDR2: SQVTM, ANQGSEA. Trimming left V 4 bases short and J 0 bases short, with 7 bases between. The CDR3 DNA sequence: TGCAGCGTTGCCCTGACCTCCTACGAGCAGTACTTC. Its protein is CSVALTSYEQYF.

This clonotype was recorded many times. The CDR3 region has the DNA TGCAGTGCTAGAGAATCCCCCGGAGGTTACTCTGGGGCCAACGTCCTGACTTTC. It translates to CSARESPGGYSGANVLTF. V and J are TRBV20-1 and TRBJ2-6, with D tentatively TRBD2 (5 bases). V lost 0 bases to trimming and J lost 0 bases, with 15 bases between them. Germline CDR1 DFQATT, CDR2 SNEGSKA (reference sequence). The CDR3 has 18 amino acids.

Ten or more counts support this clonotype. The V call is TRBV19, the J call TRBJ1-2, with 7 bases aligning to TRBD1. CDR3 length: 13 amino acids. The V gene end was trimmed by 10 bases and the J gene end by 6 bases; junction bases not matched to a gene: 11. CDR1 and CDR2 from the germline V gene are LNHDA and SQIVND (reference sequence). This CDR3 is CATWTGHGDGYTF. The CDR3 DNA reads as TGTGCCACTTGGACAGGCCACGGGGATGGCTACACCTTC.

This clonotype was seen more than once but under ten times. The chain employs TRBV7-9 and TRBJ2-5; a weak D match, TRBD1 (5 bases). The CDR3 loop spans 13 amino acids. Germline lookup yields CDR1 SEHNR and CDR2 FQNEAQ (reference sequence). The germline V and J ends were trimmed by 2 bases and 3 bases, with 7 bases remaining between them. CDR3 loop: CASSLSREETQYF. CDR3 nucleotide sequence: TGTGCCAGCAGCTTAAGCAGGGAAGAGACCCAGTACTTC.

This clonotype was counted at least ten times. The chain uses TRBV12-3 or TRBV12-4 and TRBJ2-7; D assignment may be TRBD1 or TRBD2 (5 bases each). The V and J ends lost 5 bases and 3 bases respectively, with 11 bases between them. The CDR3 is 13 residues long. The DNA of the CDR3 is TGTGCCAGCAGTAATGGGACCTTCTACGAGCAGTACTTC. It yields the protein CASSNGTFYEQYF.

This clonotype was seen repeatedly, ten times or more. The V and J genes are TRBV29-1 and TRBJ2-7; D call uncertain. Trimming pared 1 base from V and 2 bases from J, leaving 9 bases between. The CDR3 is 13 amino acids. Germline-derived CDR1 and CDR2 are SQVTM and ANQGSEA. CDR3: CSVEGDTPYEQYF. The CDR3 DNA sequence: TGCAGCGTTGAAGGAGACACCCCCTACGAGCAGTACTTC.

The gene calls are TRBV13 and TRBJ1-2; D uncertain. The length of the CDR3 is 14 residues. The V gene's germline CDR1 is PRHDT and CDR2 FYEKMQ (reference sequence). Trimming pared 3 bases from V and 4 bases from J, leaving 12 bases between. DNA of the CDR3: TGTGCCAGCAGCTTGTTGGACGGAGCCTATGGCTACACCTTC. It specifies CASSLLDGAYGYTF. Filled out from reference TRBV13 and TRBJ1-2, the complete variable domain reads AAGVIQSPRHLIKEKRETATLKCYPIPRHDTVYWYQQGPGQDPQFLISFYEKMQSDKGSIPDRFSAQQFSDYHSELNMSSLELGDSALYFCASSLLDGAYGYTFGSGTRLTVV.

This clonotype was observed at least ten times. This chain uses TRBV7-2 with TRBJ1-5; perhaps TRBD1 as D (6 bases). Trimming left V 2 bases short and J 6 bases short, with 14 bases between. There are 15 residues in the CDR3. The germline gives CDR1 SGHTA, CDR2 FQGNSA. CDR3 nucleotide sequence: TGTGCCAGCAGCTTACAACAGGGTAGCGGTCAGCCCCAGCATTTT. This codes for CASSLQQGSGQPQHF.

On this clonotype itself: The junction departs from germline at one end; a sequencing error may be responsible. The chain combines TRBV28 with TRBJ2-5; D is uncertain. The CDR3 consists of 12 residues. CDR1 and CDR2 (germline): MDHEN, SYDVKM. The CDR3 loop reads CASSQPLRVHIF. DNA of the CDR3: TGTGCCAGCAGCCAACCGCTTAGGGTACACATCTTC. Variable domain in full (rest from reference TRBV28 and TRBJ2-5): DVKVTQSSRYLVKRTGEKVFLECVQDMDHENMFWYRQDPGLGLRLIYFSYDVKMKEKGDIPEGYSVSREKKERFSLILESASTNQTSMYLCASSQPLRVHIFGPGTRLLVL.

Many counts were recorded for this clonotype. The chain employs TRBV7-9 and TRBJ1-1; perhaps TRBD1 as D (6 bases). Trimming removed 4 bases at V and 10 bases at J, with 13 bases between. This CDR3 region has 12 residues. Germline CDR1 reads SEHNR; CDR2 reads FQNEAQ (reference sequence). This CDR3 reads CASSSGVRGAFF. DNA of the CDR3: TGTGCCAGCAGCTCAGGGGTCAGGGGAGCTTTCTTT.

This clonotype was seen at least ten times. The genes are TRBV6-6 and TRBJ2-6, with TRBD2 as a possible D gene (5 bases). This CDR3 region has 14 residues. Germline assignment: CDR1 MNHNY and CDR2 SVGAGI (reference sequence). V was trimmed by 7 bases and J by 0 bases, leaving 7 bases between them. The CDR3: CASKEDSGANVLTF. The CDR3 DNA reads as TGTGCCAGCAAGGAGGACTCTGGGGCCAACGTCCTGACTTTC.

This clonotype has a count of ten or more. The chain uses TRBV7-2 and TRBJ1-3, with a possible D match to TRBD1 (5 bases). CDR3 size: 14 residues. From germline, CDR1 is SGHTA and CDR2 FQGNSA. Between the trimmed V and J ends, which lost 5 bases and 7 bases, there was a span of 15 bases. In DNA form, the CDR3 reads TGTGCCAGCAGCCTCGGGACCGAGGGGAACACCATATATTTT. Translating gives CASSLGTEGNTIYF.

This clonotype was found many times. The chain employs TRBV28 and TRBJ2-7; either TRBD1 or TRBD2 may fit D (5 bases each). Germline CDR1 is MDHEN and CDR2 is SYDVKM. V lost 5 bases to trimming and J lost 8 bases, with 16 bases between them. CDR3 length: 13 residues. The CDR3 coding sequence is TGTGCCAGCAGTCCGTGGGACGGTGGAAAGCAGTACTTC. Protein product: CASSPWDGGKQYF.

The sample holds many counts of this clonotype. The rearrangement uses TRBV7-2 and TRBJ2-2; D is tentatively TRBD1 or TRBD2 (5 bases each). The CDR3 runs 18 residues. Looked up from germline, CDR1 is SGHTA and CDR2 is FQGNSA. V shed 5 bases and J shed 0 bases, with 19 bases lying between them. The CDR3 sequence: CASSIGSGARTNTGELFF. CDR3 nucleotides: TGTGCCAGCAGCATAGGGTCCGGGGCGCGCACGAACACCGGGGAGCTGTTTTTT.

This clonotype was counted at least ten times. J is TRBJ1-1 and V is TRBV11-2; D is uncertain. Germline V lookup: CDR1 SGHAT, CDR2 FQNNGV. V was pared by 1 base and J by 5 bases, with 14 bases between. CDR3 length: 15 amino acids. CDR3: CASSLGAGSPTEAFF. Written as DNA, the CDR3 is TGTGCCAGCAGCTTAGGGGCTGGGTCTCCTACTGAAGCTTTCTTT.

This clonotype was seen repeatedly, ten times or more. The CDR3 is CASSPRRWNTIYF. In DNA form, the CDR3 reads TGTGCCAGCAGCCCTAGACGGTGGAACACCATATATTTT. J is TRBJ1-3 and V is TRBV14, with D unclear. The CDR3 totals 13 residues. Germline assignment: CDR1 SGHDN and CDR2 FVKESK. Between the trimmed V and J ends, which lost 4 bases and 7 bases, there was a span of 11 bases.